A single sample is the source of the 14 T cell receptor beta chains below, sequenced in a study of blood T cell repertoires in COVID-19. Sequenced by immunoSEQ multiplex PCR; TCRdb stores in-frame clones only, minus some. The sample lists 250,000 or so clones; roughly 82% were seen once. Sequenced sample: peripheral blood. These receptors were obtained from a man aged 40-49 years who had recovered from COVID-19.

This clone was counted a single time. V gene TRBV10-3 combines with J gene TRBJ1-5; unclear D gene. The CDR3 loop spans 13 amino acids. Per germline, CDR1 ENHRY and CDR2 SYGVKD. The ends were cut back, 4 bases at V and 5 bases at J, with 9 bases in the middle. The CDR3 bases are TGTGCCATCAGTGTGCGGGCCGATCAGCCCCAGCATTTT. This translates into CAISVRADQPQHF.

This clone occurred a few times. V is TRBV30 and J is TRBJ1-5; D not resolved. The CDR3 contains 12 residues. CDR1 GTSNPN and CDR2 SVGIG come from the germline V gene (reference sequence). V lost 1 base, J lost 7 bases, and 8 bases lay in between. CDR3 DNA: TGTGCCTGGAGTGAGGGAGGGCAGCCCCAGCATTTT. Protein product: CAWSEGGQPQHF.

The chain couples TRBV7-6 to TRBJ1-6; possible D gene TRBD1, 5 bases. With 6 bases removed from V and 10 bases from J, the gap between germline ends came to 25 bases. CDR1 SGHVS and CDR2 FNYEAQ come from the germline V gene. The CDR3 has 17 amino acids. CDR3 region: CASREAIPRAGPSPLHF. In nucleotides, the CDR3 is TGTGCCAGCAGGGAAGCAATCCCCAGGGCCGGTCCGTCACCCCTCCACTTT.

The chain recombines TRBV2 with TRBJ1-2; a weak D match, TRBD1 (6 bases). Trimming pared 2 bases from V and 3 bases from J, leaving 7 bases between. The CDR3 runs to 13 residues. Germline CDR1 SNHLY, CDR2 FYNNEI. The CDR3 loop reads CASSENRDYGYTF. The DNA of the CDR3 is TGTGCCAGCAGTGAAAACAGGGACTATGGCTACACCTTC. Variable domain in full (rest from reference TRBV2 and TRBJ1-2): EPEVTQTPSHQVTQMGQEVILRCVPISNHLYFYWYRQILGQKVEFLVSFYNNEISEKSEIFDDQFSVERPDGSNFTLKIRSTKLEDSAMYFCASSENRDYGYTFGSGTRLTVV.

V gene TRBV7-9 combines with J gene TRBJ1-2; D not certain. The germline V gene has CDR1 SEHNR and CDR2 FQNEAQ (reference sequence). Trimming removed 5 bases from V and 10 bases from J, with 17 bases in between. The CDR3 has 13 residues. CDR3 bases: TGTGCCAGCAGCCCACAGATTAGGCTGTCCTACACCTTC. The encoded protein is CASSPQIRLSYTF.

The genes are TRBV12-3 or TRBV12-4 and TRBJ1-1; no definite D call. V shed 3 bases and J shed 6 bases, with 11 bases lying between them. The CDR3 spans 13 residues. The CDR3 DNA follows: TGTGCCAGCAGTTTCCGTACCGGGTCTGAAGCTTTCTTT. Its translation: CASSFRTGSEAFF.

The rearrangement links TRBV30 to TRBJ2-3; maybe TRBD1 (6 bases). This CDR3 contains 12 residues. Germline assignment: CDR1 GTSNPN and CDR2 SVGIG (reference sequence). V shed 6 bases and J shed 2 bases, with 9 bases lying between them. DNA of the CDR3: TGTGCCTGCACAGGGCCCACAGATACGCAGTATTTT. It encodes CACTGPTDTQYF.

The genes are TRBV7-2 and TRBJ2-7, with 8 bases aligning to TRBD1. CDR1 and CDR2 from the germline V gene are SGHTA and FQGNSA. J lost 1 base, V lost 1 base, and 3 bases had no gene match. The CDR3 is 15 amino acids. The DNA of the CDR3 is TGTGCCAGCAGCTTAGGGACAGGGTTGTCCTACGAGCAGTACTTC. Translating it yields CASSLGTGLSYEQYF.

In DNA, the CDR3 is TGCGCCAGCGCTCCCCGACTAGCGGGAGGCGTCACAGATACGCAGTATTTT. Translated, it gives CASAPRLAGGVTDTQYF. This chain links TRBV5-1 with TRBJ2-3; 13 positions agree with TRBD2. CDR1 is SGHRS and CDR2 is YFSETQ in the germline V gene. Trimming took 7 bases from V and 2 from J; bases not matched to a gene: 10. The CDR3 has 17 residues.

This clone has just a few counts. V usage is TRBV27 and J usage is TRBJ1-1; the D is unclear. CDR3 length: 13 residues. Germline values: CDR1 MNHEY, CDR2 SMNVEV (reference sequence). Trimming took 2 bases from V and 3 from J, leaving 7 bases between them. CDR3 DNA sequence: TGTGCCAGCAGTTTAGAGGTCTACACTGAAGCTTTCTTT. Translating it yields CASSLEVYTEAFF.

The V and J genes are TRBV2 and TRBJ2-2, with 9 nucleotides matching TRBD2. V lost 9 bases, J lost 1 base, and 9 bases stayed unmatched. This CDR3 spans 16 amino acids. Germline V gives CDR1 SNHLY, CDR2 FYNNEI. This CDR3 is CASNSGGHGNTGELFF. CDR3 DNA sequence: TGTGCCAGTAATAGCGGGGGCCACGGGAACACCGGGGAGCTGTTTTTT.

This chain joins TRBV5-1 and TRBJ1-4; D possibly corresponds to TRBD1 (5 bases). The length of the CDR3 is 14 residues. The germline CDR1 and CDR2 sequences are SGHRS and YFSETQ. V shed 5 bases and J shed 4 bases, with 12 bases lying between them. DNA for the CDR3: TGCGCCAGCAGACCAGACAGAGATAATGAAAAACTGTTTTTT. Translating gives CASRPDRDNEKLFF.

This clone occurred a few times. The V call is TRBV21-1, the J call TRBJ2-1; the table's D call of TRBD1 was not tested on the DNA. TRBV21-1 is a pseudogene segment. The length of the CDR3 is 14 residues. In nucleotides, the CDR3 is TGTGCCAGCAGCAAAGGGGCCCTCTACAATGAGCAGTTCTTC. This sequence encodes CASSKGALYNEQFF.

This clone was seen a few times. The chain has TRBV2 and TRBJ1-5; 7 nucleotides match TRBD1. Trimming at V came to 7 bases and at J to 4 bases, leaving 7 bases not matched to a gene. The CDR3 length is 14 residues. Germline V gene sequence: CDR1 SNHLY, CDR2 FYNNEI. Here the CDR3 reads CASNQQGFNQPQHF. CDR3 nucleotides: TGTGCCAGCAACCAACAGGGGTTTAATCAGCCCCAGCATTTT.